The present TCR beta chain was sequenced within a study of OX40 agonist ivuxolimab in advanced cancers. As for the study in general: All patients had ivuxolimab intravenously every 2 weeks at 0.01 to 10 mg/kg. With a range of roughly 23 to 90, age averaged approximately 54 years, and around 83% were male. A history of anti-PD-1, anti-PD-L1 or anti-CTLA-4 therapy was acceptable, and approximately 39% had some.

Whole-study results and caveats: More expanded clones were seen, on average, in CD8+ T cells than in CD4+.

Note on this clone: Antigen specificity is unknown.

TCRdb's table, derived via immunoSEQ multiplex PCR, lists solely in-frame clones and lacks some. This sample has just under 85,000 clones, with more than 75% found just once. The germline V gene encodes CDR1 ENHRY and CDR2 SYGVKD. This CDR3 spans 19 amino acids. Trimming shortened V by 4 bases and J by 0 bases, and 19 bases separated the two germline ends. The chain joins TRBV10-3 to TRBJ2-6, with D tentatively TRBD2 (5 bases). The material sequenced was CD4+ or CD8+ T cells sorted from blood, taken in a trial of the OX40 agonist ivuxolimab. This TCR was sampled from an adult with an advanced solid tumor such as melanoma, head and neck, liver or kidney cancer. Here the CDR3 DNA reads TGTGCCATCAGTGGTTCTAGGGCGGAGCGGTCCTCTGGGGCCAACGTCCTGACTTTC. The encoded protein is CAISGSRAERSSGANVLTF.